This T cell receptor (beta chain) emerged from a study of beta chain features in type 1 diabetes listed by TCRdb under 2018. Some background on the complete study: Patients and healthy donors did not differ in mean age, gender distribution, total cell number or subset yield. A total of roughly 98,000,000 sorted cells were examined across all samples, and RNA yield correlated strongly with the number of cells per subset. In the study, recently diagnosed type 1 diabetes patients and matched healthy donors were compared on the TCRB repertoires of their sorted circulating CD4+ T cell subsets. Naive and central memory subsets were obtained from all 28 donors, but regulatory and stem cell-like memory subsets were isolated from only 8 patients and 8 healthy donors.

Broad study findings and their caveats: Patients with type 1 diabetes made fewer insertions and deleted more nucleotides at VDJ recombination sites, implying thymic rearrangement abnormalities. Naive, central memory and regulatory TCRB repertoires appeared more similar among patients than among healthy donors. Type 1 diabetes patients showed a moderate but significant shortening of TCRB CDR3 length in all four CD4+ subsets. Because cDNA was sequenced instead of genomic DNA, activated cells with high expression could be over-represented, although the groups did not differ in activation or CD3 levels. HLA sub-analyses involved small numbers of individuals, so any influence of HLA type on TCRB rearrangement remained unresolved. PCR may preferentially amplify shorter templates, but because patient and control samples were amplified and corrected together, any resulting skew would affect both groups equally.

A single peripheral blood draw of around 120 mL on average was collected from each donor into heparinised tubes. Using a panel that included CD45RO, CCR7, CD25, CD127, CD95 and CD27, naive, central memory, regulatory and stem cell-like memory CD4+ T cells were sorted on a BD FACSAria II. A purity above 95% was achieved for all sorted populations. PBMCs were separated immediately by Lymphoprep density gradient centrifugation and were stained directly, without being cultured. Samples were stained and sorted in pairs, with one healthy donor and one patient per experiment, so that batch effects were minimized. Trimming costs V 1 base and J 2 bases, and their ends lie 6 bases apart. The CDR3 holds 14 amino acids from the cysteine to the phenylalanine. The sequence is cut down to CDR3 DNA, 42 bases in frame from base 1. CDR1 and CDR2, looked up from the germline V gene, are SGHTA and FQGNSA. Comment on this clone: No antigen is known for it. Base-call qualities are not available, and no considerably larger clone is one nucleotide away.

The entire amount of isolated RNA was reverse transcribed using the High Capacity cDNA Reverse Transcription Kit, so the sequenced TCRB transcripts were expressed ones. Deep immunoSEQ sequencing was performed on naive, central memory and regulatory T cell samples, with an average of roughly 3.3 million total reads per sample. Sorted cells were lysed in RLT buffer and RNA was extracted with DNase-treated RNeasy Micro or Mini kits, depending on cell number. Each cell subset was processed on its own to prevent cross-contamination, while patient and healthy donor samples were processed together. The immunoSEQ multiplex PCR was used to amplify TCRB sequences from cDNA, generating 87-bp fragments that spanned the CDR3 region. Amplicons were sequenced on the Illumina HiSeq platform. As for the authors' bioinformatics: PCR bias was corrected computationally using synthetic template baselines, and reads within Hamming distance 2 were collapsed, with unmergeable singletons discarded. Reads were aligned against IMGT so that V, D and J genes, CDR3 length and insertions or deletions at six rearrangement sites could be assigned. Within each subset, clonotype counts were normalized to sorted cell number, after which true diversity and Gini coefficients were computed with the tcR R package. The overlap coefficient, calculated on TCRB nucleotide sequences, was used to measure repertoire sharing. This immuneACCESS table, as held by TCRdb, lists in-frame sequences with V and J called but not all clones. Of the missing ones, under half trace to an unresolved V gene in checked studies; the others have no known cause. From that table come the V and J calls and clone size; the DNA was used to work out D and trimming. The sample table holds 150,000 or so clones, of which roughly 9.3% were seen once. The ten largest clones capture 0.55% to 0.75% of the sample.

The source is a woman between 40 and 50 years old in good health. Sequenced input: central memory CD4+ T cells from blood. The sequence links TRBV7-2 to TRBJ1-5; the D gene is perhaps TRBD1, on 5 matching bases. The nucleotides are TGTGCCAGCAGCTTAGAGACAGGCAATCAGCCCCAGCATTTT. It encodes CASSLETGNQPQHF. With all but the CDR3 taken from the reference TRBV7-2 and TRBJ1-5 genes, the full variable domain is: GAGVSQSPSNKVTEKGKDVELRCDPISGHTALYWYRQSLGQGLEFLIYFQGNSAPDKSGLPSDRFSAERTGGSVSTLTIQRTQQEDSAVYLCASSLETGNQPQHFGDGTRLSIL.